What follows describes a single TCR beta chain. This entry comes from a study of PD-L1 blockade in urothelial cancer. Trimming at V came to 4 bases and at J to 7 bases, leaving 7 bases not matched to a gene. Germline V gives CDR1 SGHRS, CDR2 YFSETQ. CDR3 length: 15 amino acids. Every PCR got spiked synthetic TCR analog templates. Quantification of tumor DNA in FFPE samples relied on amplified housekeeping genes. Using immunoSEQ multiplex PCR, the repertoire was profiled, and TCRdb retains in-frame clones only, with some absent. The sample consists of 30,000 to 40,000 clones, about a third of them appearing once.

The gene calls are TRBV5-1 and TRBJ1-6; 8 nucleotides line up with TRBD1. Specimen: tumor tissue, collected before atezolizumab (anti-PD-L1) treatment. This TCR came from a man aged 60 to 75 with urothelial cancer. The CDR3 bases are TGCGCCAGCAGCGGCCTCGGGACAGGCAATTCACCCCTCCACTTT. This gives the protein CASSGLGTGNSPLHF.